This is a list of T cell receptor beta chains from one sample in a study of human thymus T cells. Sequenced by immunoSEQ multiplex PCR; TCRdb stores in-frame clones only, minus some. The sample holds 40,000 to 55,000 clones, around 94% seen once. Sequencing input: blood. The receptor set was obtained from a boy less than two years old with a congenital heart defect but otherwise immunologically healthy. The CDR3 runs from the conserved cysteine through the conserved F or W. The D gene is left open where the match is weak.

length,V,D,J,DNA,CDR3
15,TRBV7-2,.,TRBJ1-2,TGTGCCAGCAGCTTAGCCGGAGCAGGGACGGGTGGCTACACCTTC,CASSLAGAGTGGYTF
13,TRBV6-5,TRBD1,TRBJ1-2,TGTGCCAGCAGTCCGACAGGGGGCTATGGCTACACCTTC,CASSPTGGYGYTF
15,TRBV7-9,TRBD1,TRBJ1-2,TGTGCCAGCAGCGTTGGAGGACAGGGCGACTATGGCTACACCTTC,CASSVGGQGDYGYTF
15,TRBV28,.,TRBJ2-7,TGTGCCAGCAGTCTCTGGCAGGGTCCTTCCTACGAGCAGTACTTC,CASSLWQGPSYEQYF
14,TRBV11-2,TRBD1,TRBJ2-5,TGTGCCAGCAGCAGACAGGGGGGCCAAGAGACCCAGTACTTC,CASSRQGGQETQYF
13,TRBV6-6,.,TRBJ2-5,TGTGCCAGCAGTTACTCGTTTGGGGAGACCCAGTACTTC,CASSYSFGETQYF
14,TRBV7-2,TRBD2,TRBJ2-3,TGTGCCAGCAGCTTTCTAGCGGGCACAGATACGCAGTATTTT,CASSFLAGTDTQYF
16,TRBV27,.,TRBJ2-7,TGTGCCAGCAGTTTATCGAGAGGGGATACGTGGTACGAGCAGTACTTC,CASSLSRGDTWYEQYF
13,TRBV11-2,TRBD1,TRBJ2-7,TGTGCCAGCAGCTTAGGGACAGGGTACGAGCAGTACTTC,CASSLGTGYEQYF
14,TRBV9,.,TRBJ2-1,TGTGCCAGCAGCCCGCGAAACAGGGAGGATGAGCAGTTCTTC,CASSPRNREDEQFF
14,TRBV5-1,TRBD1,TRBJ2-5,TGCGCCAGCAGCTGGGACAGGGGGCGGGAGACCCAGTACTTC,CASSWDRGRETQYF
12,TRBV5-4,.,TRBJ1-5,TGTGCCAGCAGCACCGACAATCAGCCCCAGCATTTT,CASSTDNQPQHF
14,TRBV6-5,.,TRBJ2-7,TGTGCCAGCAGTCCCGACCGGGAAGTGGACGAGCAGTACTTC,CASSPDREVDEQYF
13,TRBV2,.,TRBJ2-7,TGTGCCAGCAGACCGGGCCCCGCCTACGAGCAGTACTTC,CASRPGPAYEQYF
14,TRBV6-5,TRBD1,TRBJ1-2,TGTGCCAGCAGTCCAGGGGGCGCATACTATGGCTACACCTTC,CASSPGGAYYGYTF
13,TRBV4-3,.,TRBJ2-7,TGCGCCAGCAGCCAAGACGTCCCCTACGAGCAGTACTTC,CASSQDVPYEQYF
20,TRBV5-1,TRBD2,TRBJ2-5,TGCGCCAGCAGCTTGGGTGGTCGAACGGGGGGGTGGACATTGCAAGAGACCCAGTACTTC,CASSLGGRTGGWTLQETQYF
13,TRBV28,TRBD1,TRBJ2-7,TGTGCCAGCAGTGTGGGACAGGGGGCCGAGCAGTACTTC,CASSVGQGAEQYF
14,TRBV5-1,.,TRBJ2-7,TGCGCCAGCAGCCCGGGACCACTTTCCTACGAGCAGTACTTC,CASSPGPLSYEQYF
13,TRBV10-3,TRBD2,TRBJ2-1,TGTGCCATCACCACGACTAGCGGGGGGGTCCGGGTCTTC,CAITTTSGGVRVF
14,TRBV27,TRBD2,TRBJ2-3,TGTGCCAGCAGTTTCCTAGCGGGGGGGCGGATGCAGTATTTT,CASSFLAGGRMQYF
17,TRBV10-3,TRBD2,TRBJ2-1,TGTGCCATCAGTGAGTCGATCGGGCTAGCGGTAGACAATGAGCAGTTCTTC,CAISESIGLAVDNEQFF
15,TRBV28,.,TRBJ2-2,TGTGCCAGCAGTTTGCGAGGGGGAAAGGGCGGGGAGCTGTTTTTT,CASSLRGGKGGELFF
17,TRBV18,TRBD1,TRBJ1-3,TGTGCCAGCTCAGCCTTCCTGACAGGGGGTTCTGGAAACACCATATATTTT,CASSAFLTGGSGNTIYF
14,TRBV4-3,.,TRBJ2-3,TGCGCCAGCAGCCCTCACCTAGGGGGGGATACGCAGTATTTT,CASSPHLGGDTQYF
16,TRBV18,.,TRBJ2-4,TGTGCCAGCTCACCACCGACCCCTTTAACCAAAAACATTCAGTACTTC,CASSPPTPLTKNIQYF
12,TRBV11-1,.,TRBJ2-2,TGTGCCAGCAGCGGGGACGACCGGGAGCTGTTTTTT,CASSGDDRELFF
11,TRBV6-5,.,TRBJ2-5,TGTGCCAGCAGTTACCAAGAGACCCAGTACTTC,CASSYQETQYF
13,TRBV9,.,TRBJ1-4,TGTGCCAGCAGCCCAGCCCTGGTTGAAAAACTGTTTTTT,CASSPALVEKLFF
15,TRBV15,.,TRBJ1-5,TGTGCCACCAGCAGAGATCTACAGCTAAATCAGCCCCAGCATTTT,CATSRDLQLNQPQHF
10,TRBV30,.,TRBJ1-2,TGTGCCTGGGACAACTATGGCTACACCTTC,CAWDNYGYTF
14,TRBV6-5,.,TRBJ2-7,TGTGCCAGCGCCCGGGCTAGCCGTGCCTACGAGCAGTACTTC,CASARASRAYEQYF
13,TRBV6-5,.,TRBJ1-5,TGTGCCAGCAGTCAAAGGGGAAATCAGCCCCAGCATTTT,CASSQRGNQPQHF
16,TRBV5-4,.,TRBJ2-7,TGTGCCAGCAGCTTGGCTATTGCGGGGAGCTCCTACGAGCAGTACTTC,CASSLAIAGSSYEQYF
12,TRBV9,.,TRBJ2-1,TGTGCCAGCAGCGTTCCCCGAAATGAGCAGTTCTTC,CASSVPRNEQFF